This T cell receptor beta chain is drawn from a study of OX40 agonist ivuxolimab in advanced cancers. As for the study in general: One patient with hepatocellular carcinoma and two with cutaneous melanoma, three in all, had partial responses. Study results and caveats: The average count of expanded clones was higher among CD8+ T cells than among CD4+. Within 6 weeks, CD4+ and CD8+ blood T cells expanded clonally at 0.1 to 3.0 mg/kg.

In regard to this clone: As yet, its antigen is unknown.

Clones were sequenced by immunoSEQ multiplex PCR, and TCRdb holds only the in-frame ones, with some missing. The data contain around 82,000 clones, roughly 91% of them singletons. There are 16 residues in the CDR3. Germline V lookup: CDR1 MGHDK, CDR2 SYGVNS. Trimming removed 3 bases from V and 12 bases from J; junction bases left unmatched: 16. This chain uses TRBV25-1 with TRBJ2-1; 8 bases map to TRBD1. The sample in question was CD4+ or CD8+ T cells sorted from blood, obtained in a trial of the OX40 agonist ivuxolimab. This sequence was found in an adult with an advanced solid tumor such as melanoma, head and neck, liver or kidney cancer. The CDR3 reads CASSDLGTGTLGGQFF. The DNA of the CDR3 is TGTGCCAGCAGTGACCTCGGGACAGGTACCCTTGGAGGGCAGTTCTTC.